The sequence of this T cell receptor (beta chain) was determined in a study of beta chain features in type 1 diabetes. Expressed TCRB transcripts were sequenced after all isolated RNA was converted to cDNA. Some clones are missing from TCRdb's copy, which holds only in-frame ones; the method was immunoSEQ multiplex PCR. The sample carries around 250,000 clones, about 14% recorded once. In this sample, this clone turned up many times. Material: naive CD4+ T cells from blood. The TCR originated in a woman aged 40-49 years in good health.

The CDR3 sequence is CASKPQANEKLFF. The DNA for the CDR3 is TGCGCCAGCAAACCACAGGCCAACGAAAAACTGTTTTTT. The chain combines TRBV4-1 with TRBJ1-4; TRBD1 might be the D (5 bases). Per germline, CDR1 MGHRA and CDR2 YSYEKL. The CDR3 consists of 13 residues. Trimming took 7 bases from V and 8 from J, leaving 14 bases between them.